The 17 T cell receptor beta chains reported below all come from one sample, sequenced in a study of blood T cell repertoires in COVID-19. Using immunoSEQ multiplex PCR, the repertoire was profiled, and TCRdb retains in-frame clones only, with some absent. This sample has 85,000 to 110,000 clones, with about four fifths found just once. What was sequenced was peripheral blood. The receptors stem from a human donor in a cohort sampled during active COVID-19.

The CDR3 sequence: CASSTRTGSFEQYF. The CDR3 DNA reads TGTGCCAGCAGTACCCGGACAGGGAGTTTCGAGCAGTACTTC. The rearrangement links TRBV6-2 or TRBV6-3 to TRBJ2-7; TRBD1 matches 8 bases. Germline CDR1 is MNHEY and CDR2 is SVGEGT. This CDR3 has 14 amino acids. After removal of 5 bases from V and 6 bases from J, the junction contained 9 bases not matched to a gene.

This clone was seen only once. This chain connects TRBV4-1 to TRBJ2-7, with TRBD1 identical over 9 bases. Germline V gene sequence: CDR1 MGHRA, CDR2 YSYEKL. The CDR3 length is 17 residues. Trimming cost V 4 bases and J 2 bases; bases outside gene matches: 12. The CDR3, as DNA: TGCGCCAGCAGCCTTCAGACAGGGGGAGCAGTAACCTACGAGCAGTACTTC. As protein: CASSLQTGGAVTYEQYF.

This sequence joins TRBV4-1 and TRBJ2-3; 12 bases line up with TRBD2. This CDR3 contains 19 residues. The germline gives CDR1 MGHRA, CDR2 YSYEKL. J was trimmed by 4 bases and V by 0 bases; bases with no gene match: 11. In DNA form, the CDR3 reads TGCGCCAGCAGCCAAGATCCCCCTAGCGGGGGGGTGTTCCCAGATACGCAGTATTTT. Its protein is CASSQDPPSGGVFPDTQYF.

The chain is built from TRBV18 and TRBJ1-5, with TRBD1 matching over 9 bases. CDR1 is KGHSH and CDR2 is LQKENI in the germline V gene. V shed 0 bases, J shed 6 bases, and the junction held 3 bases outside the gene matches. The CDR3 is 15 amino acids. CDR3 loop: CASSPPGQGSQPQHF. The CDR3 bases are TGTGCCAGCTCACCACCGGGACAGGGAAGTCAGCCCCAGCATTTT.

This chain links TRBV4-3 with TRBJ1-1; no reliable D call. The CDR3 is 13 amino acids. In germline, CDR1 is LGHNA, CDR2 YSLEER. V lost 0 bases and J 6 bases, leaving 8 bases between the germline ends. In nucleotides, the CDR3 is TGCGCCAGCAGCCAAGAGCGGTCGGCTGAAGCTTTCTTT. Translating gives CASSQERSAEAFF.

The chain carries TRBV6-1 and TRBJ1-1, with 7 bases lining up with TRBD1. The CDR3 has 14 residues. Germline V CDR1 and CDR2: MNHNS, SASEGT. Trimming at V came to 3 bases and at J to 2 bases, leaving 3 bases not matched to a gene. The CDR3 is CASSEGQRNTEAFF. CDR3 bases: TGTGCCAGCAGTGAGGGACAGCGAAACACTGAAGCTTTCTTT.

The chain employs TRBV10-3 and TRBJ1-1; maybe TRBD1 (6 bases). The length of the CDR3 is 14 residues. Deletions cut 0 bases from V and 2 bases from J, with 7 bases between. CDR1 ENHRY and CDR2 SYGVKD come from the germline V gene. CDR3 amino acids: CAISESGANTEAFF. CDR3 coding DNA: TGTGCCATCAGTGAGTCGGGGGCAAACACTGAAGCTTTCTTT.

This clone was counted between two and nine times. The V gene is TRBV4-2, the J gene TRBJ2-7; 7 positions match TRBD1. From germline, CDR1 is LGHNA and CDR2 YNFKEQ. V trimming: 1 base; J trimming: 2 bases; junction bases outside the gene matches: 14. The CDR3 sequence is 18 residues long. The CDR3, as DNA: TGTGCCAGCAGCCAAGGATCTCGGGGACAGAAACTTACCTACGAGCAGTACTTC. Protein sequence: CASSQGSRGQKLTYEQYF.

The chain is built from TRBV10-3 and TRBJ2-5; 9 nucleotides match TRBD1. The CDR3 sequence is 18 residues long. Germline loops: CDR1 ENHRY, CDR2 SYGVKD. Trimming removed 6 bases from V and 5 bases from J; junction bases left unmatched: 19. This chain's CDR3 is CAIRGPSPGQGYSETQYF. For the CDR3, the DNA is TGTGCCATCAGGGGACCATCACCGGGACAGGGCTACTCGGAGACCCAGTACTTC.

This chain connects TRBV5-1 to TRBJ2-1; D gene unclear. This CDR3 is built from 13 residues. Trimming took off 4 bases at V and 4 bases at J, with 9 bases between the two ends. CDR1 SGHRS and CDR2 YFSETQ come from the germline V gene. In DNA form, the CDR3 reads TGCGCCAGCAGCCTCGACGGGTACAATGAGCAGTTCTTC. This gives the protein CASSLDGYNEQFF.

The chain is built from TRBV15 and TRBJ2-5; 7 positions match TRBD2. Germline V gives CDR1 LNHNV, CDR2 YYDKDF (reference sequence). V was pared by 5 bases and J by 2 bases, with 5 bases of the junction left unmatched. CDR3 size: 14 residues. The CDR3 nucleotides are TGTGCCACCAGCCGGTGGGGAGGGCAAGAGACCCAGTACTTC. This codes for CATSRWGGQETQYF.

The gene calls are TRBV9 and TRBJ2-2; D not certain. Germline values: CDR1 SGDLS, CDR2 YYNGEE. CDR3 length equals 16 residues. The V end was cut by 1 base, the J end by 2 bases, with 12 bases between. The CDR3 reads CASSVYDFPNTGELFF. The CDR3 nucleotides are TGTGCCAGCAGCGTATATGACTTCCCTAACACCGGGGAGCTGTTTTTT. Looking up the rest from reference TRBV9 and TRBJ2-2 gives the full variable domain: DSGVTQTPKHLITATGQRVTLRCSPRSGDLSVYWYQQSLDQGLQFLIQYYNGEERAKGNILERFSAQQFPDLHSELNLSSLELGDSALYFCASSVYDFPNTGELFFGEGSRLTVL.

The genes are TRBV5-1 and TRBJ1-6; D may be TRBD1 (6 bases). Trimming stripped 6 bases from V and 8 bases from J, with 18 bases between. The CDR3 covers 15 residues. The germline gives CDR1 SGHRS, CDR2 YFSETQ. Here the CDR3 reads CASKRQGNEDSPLHF. The DNA for the CDR3 is TGCGCCAGCAAAAGGCAGGGGAACGAAGATTCACCCCTCCACTTT.

The rearrangement joins TRBV5-1 to TRBJ2-2; 7 bases are shared with TRBD2. J gave up 2 bases and V 10 bases, and 8 bases lay outside the gene matches. This CDR3 comprises 14 residues. Per the germline V gene, CDR1 is SGHRS and CDR2 is YFSETQ. The CDR3 sequence: CASFWGGNTGELFF. The CDR3 DNA follows: TGCGCCTCCTTCTGGGGGGGTAACACCGGGGAGCTGTTTTTT.

This chain links TRBV19 with TRBJ1-1; D call uncertain. V shed 0 bases and J shed 3 bases, with 11 bases lying between them. This CDR3 contains 15 residues. The germline CDR1 and CDR2 sequences are LNHDA and SQIVND (reference sequence). This chain's CDR3 is CASSIDGQSDTEAFF. The CDR3 nucleotides are TGTGCCAGTAGTATAGATGGGCAGTCGGACACTGAAGCTTTCTTT.

The chain joins TRBV15 to TRBJ2-2; D is unresolved. Germline assignment: CDR1 LNHNV and CDR2 YYDKDF (reference sequence). V was pared by 0 bases and J by 5 bases, with 13 bases between. This CDR3 contains 16 residues. The CDR3 nucleotides read TGTGCCACCAGCAGAGATAAACCGCCGCGGACCGGGGAGCTGTTTTTT. Translating it yields CATSRDKPPRTGELFF.

The CDR3 sequence: CASSFRDRGTSPLHF. CDR3 sequence (DNA): TGTGCCAGTAGTTTCCGGGACAGGGGTACTTCACCCCTCCACTTT. The chain is built from TRBV19 and TRBJ1-6, with 10 bases lining up with TRBD1. V gave up 5 bases and J gave up 9 bases; unmatched junction bases: 7. The CDR3 runs to 15 residues. Germline CDR1 reads LNHDA; CDR2 reads SQIVND (reference sequence).